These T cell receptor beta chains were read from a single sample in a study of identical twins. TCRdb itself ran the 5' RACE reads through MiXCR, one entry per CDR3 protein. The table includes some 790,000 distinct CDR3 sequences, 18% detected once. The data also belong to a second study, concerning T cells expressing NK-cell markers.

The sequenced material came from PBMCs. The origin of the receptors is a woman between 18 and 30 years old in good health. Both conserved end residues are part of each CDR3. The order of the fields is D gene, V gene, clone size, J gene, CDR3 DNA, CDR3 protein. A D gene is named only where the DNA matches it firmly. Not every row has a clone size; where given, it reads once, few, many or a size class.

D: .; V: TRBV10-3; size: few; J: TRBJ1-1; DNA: TGTGCCATCAGTGTGGGATCCGGGGCCTATAACACTGAAGCTTTCTTT; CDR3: CAISVGSGAYNTEAFF
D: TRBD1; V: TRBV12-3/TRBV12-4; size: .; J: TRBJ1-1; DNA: TGTGCCAGCACCCTAGGGACAGAGAACACTGAAGCTTTCTTT; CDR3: CASTLGTENTEAFF
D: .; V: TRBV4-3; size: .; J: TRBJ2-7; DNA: TGCGCCAGCAGCCAGGACCTGGTGGGGCCCTACGAGCAGTACTTC; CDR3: CASSQDLVGPYEQYF
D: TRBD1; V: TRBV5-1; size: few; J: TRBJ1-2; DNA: TGCGCCAGCAGCCGGACAGGGGGAGATGGCTACACCTTC; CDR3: CASSRTGGDGYTF
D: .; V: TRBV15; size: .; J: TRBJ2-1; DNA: TGTGCCACCACAGCTCAGGGGAGCGGGTACAATGAGCAGTTCTTC; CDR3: CATTAQGSGYNEQFF
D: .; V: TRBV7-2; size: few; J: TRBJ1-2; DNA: TGTGCCAGCAGCTTAGGTCCGATACCCTCCCGTGGCTACACCTTC; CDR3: CASSLGPIPSRGYTF
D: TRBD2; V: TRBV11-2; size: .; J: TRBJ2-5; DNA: TGTGCCAGCAGCCCCCGGCTAGCGGGAGTTGAGACCCAGTACTTC; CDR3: CASSPRLAGVETQYF
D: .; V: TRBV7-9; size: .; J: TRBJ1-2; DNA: TGTGCCAGCAGCTCCCTTGGACAAGAACCTAAAGGCTACACCTTC; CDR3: CASSSLGQEPKGYTF
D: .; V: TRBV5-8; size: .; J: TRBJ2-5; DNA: TGTGCCAGCAGCCCCAACTCCGGGACCAAGCAAGAGACCCAGTACTTC; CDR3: CASSPNSGTKQETQYF
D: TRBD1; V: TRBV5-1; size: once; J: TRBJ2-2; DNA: TGCGCCAGCAGTACGACAGGGGGCATGCCCGGGGAGCTGTTTTTT; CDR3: CASSTTGGMPGELFF
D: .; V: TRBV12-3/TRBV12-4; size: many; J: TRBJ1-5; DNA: TGTGCCAGCAGTTTCAGGGCGAGGAATCAGCCCCAGCATTTT; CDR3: CASSFRARNQPQHF
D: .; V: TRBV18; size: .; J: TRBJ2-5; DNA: TGTGCCAGCTCGCCACCATCCGGCCAAGAGACCCAGTACTTC; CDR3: CASSPPSGQETQYF
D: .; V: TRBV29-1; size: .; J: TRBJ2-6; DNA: TGCAGCGTTGAGAGCTCTGGGGCCAACGTCCTGACTTTC; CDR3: CSVESSGANVLTF
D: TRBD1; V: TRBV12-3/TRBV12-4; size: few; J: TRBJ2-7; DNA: TGTGCCAGCAGCCCAGGGGGCAGATCGTCCGAGCAGTACTTC; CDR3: CASSPGGRSSEQYF
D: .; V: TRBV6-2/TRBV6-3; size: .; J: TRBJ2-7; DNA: TGTGCCAGATCTCAGGGAGGCGAGCAGTACTTC; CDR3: CARSQGGEQYF
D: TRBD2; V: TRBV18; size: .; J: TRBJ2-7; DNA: TGTGCCAGCTCACCATTGCTAGCGGGAGAGAATGAGCAGTACTTC; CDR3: CASSPLLAGENEQYF
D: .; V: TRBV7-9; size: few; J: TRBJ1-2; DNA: TGTGCCAGCAGCCCTTGGGGGGCGAAGAAAGGAGGCTACACCTTC; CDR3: CASSPWGAKKGGYTF
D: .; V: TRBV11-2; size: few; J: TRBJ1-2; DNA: TGTGCCAGCAGCCACGGGGGGTATGGCTACACCTTC; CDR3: CASSHGGYGYTF
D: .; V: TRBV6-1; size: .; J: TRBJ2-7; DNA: TGTGCCAGCAGTGAAGCGAGGGGGTCCTACGAGCAGTACTTC; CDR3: CASSEARGSYEQYF
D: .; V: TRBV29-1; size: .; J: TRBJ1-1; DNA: TGCAGCGTTGAAGAGGACCGCTACACTGAAGCTTTCTTT; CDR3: CSVEEDRYTEAFF
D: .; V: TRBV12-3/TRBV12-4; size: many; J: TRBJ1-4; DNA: TGTGCCAGCAAGGAAGGGAATAACGAAAAACTGTTTTTT; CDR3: CASKEGNNEKLFF
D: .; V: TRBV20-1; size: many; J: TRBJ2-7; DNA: TGCAGTGCTAGAGCAACCAGGTACGAGCAGTACTTC; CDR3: CSARATRYEQYF
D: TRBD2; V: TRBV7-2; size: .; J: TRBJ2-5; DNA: TGTGCCAGCAGGGATGGAGCGGGGGGCCAAGAGACCCAGTACTTC; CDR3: CASRDGAGGQETQYF
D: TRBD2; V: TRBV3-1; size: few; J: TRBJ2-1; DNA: TGTGCCAGCAGCCCCCGGGGGGAGCGGGGGGGCCACGCTGAGCAGTTCTTC; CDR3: CASSPRGERGGHAEQFF
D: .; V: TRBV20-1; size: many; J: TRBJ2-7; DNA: TGCAGTGCTAGAGACCAGTACGAGCAGTACTTC; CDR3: CSARDQYEQYF
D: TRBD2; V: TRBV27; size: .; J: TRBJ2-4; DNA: TGTGCCAGCAGTACACGGGGGGGCTGGAACATTCAGTACTTC; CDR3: CASSTRGGWNIQYF
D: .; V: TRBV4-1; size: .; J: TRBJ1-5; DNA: TGCGCCAGCAAACCACGGGAGGACGGGAATCAGCCCCAGCATTTT; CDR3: CASKPREDGNQPQHF
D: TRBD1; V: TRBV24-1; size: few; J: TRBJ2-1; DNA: TGTGCCACCCGGGACAGGCGGAATGAGCAGTTCTTC; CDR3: CATRDRRNEQFF
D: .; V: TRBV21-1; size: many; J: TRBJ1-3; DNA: TGTGCCAGCAGCCCTCCGTATGGGGATGAAGGAGGAAACACCATATATTTT; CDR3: CASSPPYGDEGGNTIYF
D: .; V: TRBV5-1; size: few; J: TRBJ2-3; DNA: TGCGCCAGCACCCCCTTGCGCCTTCCAGATACGCAGTATTTT; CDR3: CASTPLRLPDTQYF
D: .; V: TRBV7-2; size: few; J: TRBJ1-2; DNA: TGTGCCAGCAGCTCTACAGGAGCCTATGGCTACACCTTC; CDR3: CASSSTGAYGYTF
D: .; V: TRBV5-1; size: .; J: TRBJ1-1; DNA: TGCGCCAGCAGCTTGGTAGTAGGGTATAACACTGAAGCTTTCTTT; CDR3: CASSLVVGYNTEAFF
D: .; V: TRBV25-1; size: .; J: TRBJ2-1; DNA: TGTGCCAGCAGCGGTAAGCTGACCAATGAGCAGTTCTTC; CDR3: CASSGKLTNEQFF
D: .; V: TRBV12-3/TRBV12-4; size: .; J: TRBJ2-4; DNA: TGTGCCAGCAGAGTAGGGCTAGCCAAAAACATTCAGTACTTC; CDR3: CASRVGLAKNIQYF
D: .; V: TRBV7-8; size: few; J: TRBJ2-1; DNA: TGTGCCAGCAACGCCCTAACCCGGGGTCTCTACAATGAGCAGTTCTTC; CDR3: CASNALTRGLYNEQFF
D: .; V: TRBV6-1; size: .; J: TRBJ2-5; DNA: TGTGCCAGCAGTCCCCGTTCCGGGACTCAAGAGACCCAGTACTTC; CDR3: CASSPRSGTQETQYF
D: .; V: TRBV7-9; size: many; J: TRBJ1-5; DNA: TGTGCCAGCAGCTTAGGAATCGGGGGGTCAGGTCAGCCCCAGCATTTT; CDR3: CASSLGIGGSGQPQHF